The 14 T cell receptor beta chains below all came from one sample that was sequenced in a study of response to subunit inactivated influenza vaccine. Each CDR3 protein gets one entry after TCRdb re-called the RT-PCR reads with MiXCR. The sample carries fewer than 600,000 distinct CDR3 sequences, 7.2% recorded once. This material consisted of PBMCs from blood, taken 23 months after vaccination. These receptors came from a man aged 50 to 75 who received an inactivated influenza vaccine.

The gene calls are TRBV7-6 and TRBJ2-3; 9 positions agree with TRBD2. V lost 4 bases, J lost 8 bases, and 19 bases stayed unmatched. The CDR3 is made up of 18 amino acids. Germline V gene sequence: CDR1 SGHVS, CDR2 FNYEAQ. This CDR3 is CASSSFRGREGQKGTQYF. CDR3 in DNA: TGTGCCAGCAGCTCTTTCCGCGGGCGGGAGGGCCAGAAGGGTACGCAGTATTTT. Together with reference TRBV7-6 and TRBJ2-3, the CDR3 gives the full variable domain: GAGVSQSPRYKVTKRGQDVALRCDPISGHVSLYWYRQALGQGPEFLTYFNYEAQQDKSGLPNDRFSAERPEGSISTLTIQRTEQRDSAMYRCASSSFRGREGQKGTQYFGPGTRLTVL.

The rearrangement uses TRBV6-5 and TRBJ2-5; D is possibly TRBD1 (6 bases). This CDR3 has 14 amino acids. V was cut by 2 bases and J by 2 bases, with 9 bases left in between. CDR1 and CDR2 (germline): MNHEY, SVGAGI. Here the CDR3 reads CASSYLGQQETQYF. The DNA of the CDR3 is TGTGCCAGCAGTTACCTAGGACAGCAAGAGACCCAGTACTTC.

This clonotype was observed at least ten times. The chain recombines TRBV18 with TRBJ1-1, with D possibly being TRBD1 (5 bases). V dropped 7 bases and J dropped 4 bases, with 19 bases sitting between them. There are 15 residues in the CDR3. Germline lookup yields CDR1 KGHSH and CDR2 LQKENI. The CDR3 region is CASFPSTGTLTEAFF. In DNA form, the CDR3 reads TGTGCCAGCTTTCCGAGTACCGGGACGCTCACTGAAGCTTTCTTT. Based on the CDR3 plus reference TRBV18 and TRBJ1-1, the full variable domain is NAGVMQNPRHLVRRRGQEARLRCSPMKGHSHVYWYRQLPEEGLKFMVYLQKENIIDESGMPKERFSAEFPKEGPSILRIQQVVRGDSAAYFCASFPSTGTLTEAFFGQGTRLTVV.

The chain couples TRBV12-3 or TRBV12-4 to TRBJ1-6; the D gene is possibly TRBD1 (5 bases). V gave up 5 bases and J gave up 0 bases, with 11 bases separating them. The CDR3 consists of 16 residues. The CDR3 sequence is CASSPAGSSYNSPLHF. The CDR3 nucleotides are TGTGCCAGCAGTCCAGCAGGGAGCTCCTATAATTCACCCCTCCACTTT.

In this sample, this clonotype turned up a few times. The chain joins TRBV7-2 to TRBJ1-1; TRBD1 might be the D (5 bases). Trimming shortened V by 5 bases and J by 6 bases, and 19 bases separated the two germline ends. The CDR3 totals 15 residues. From germline, CDR1 is SGHTA and CDR2 FQGNSA. The CDR3 nucleotides read TGTGCCAGCAGCCCGCAACAGGCTTCGGGCGCTGAAGCTTTCTTT. This encodes CASSPQQASGAEAFF.

This chain connects TRBV12-3 or TRBV12-4 to TRBJ2-7, with D perhaps matching TRBD1 or TRBD2 (6 bases each). The CDR3 is made up of 15 amino acids. V lost 4 bases and J 5 bases, leaving 18 bases between the germline ends. CDR3 sequence (DNA): TGTGCCAGCAGTTCCCCGGGGGCCGGGGTCCACGAGCAGTACTTC. It translates to CASSSPGAGVHEQYF.

The chain employs TRBV11-2 and TRBJ2-7; TRBD1 matches at 7 bases. CDR3 length equals 14 residues. Germline V gives CDR1 SGHAT, CDR2 FQNNGV. Unmatched junction bases numbered 5, after V lost 3 bases and J lost 3 bases. In nucleotides, the CDR3 is TGTGCCAGCAGCTTGGGGACAGAACTCTACGAGCAGTACTTC. It yields the protein CASSLGTELYEQYF.

The chain recombines TRBV7-9 with TRBJ1-2, with 7 positions matching TRBD1. After removal of 2 bases from V and 4 bases from J, the junction contained 7 bases not matched to a gene. Germline V gene sequence: CDR1 SEHNR, CDR2 FQNEAQ (reference sequence). This CDR3 has 15 residues. The CDR3 loop reads CASSLSQGGIYGYTF. The CDR3 nucleotides are TGTGCCAGCAGCTTATCCCAGGGGGGAATCTATGGCTACACCTTC.

V usage is TRBV7-8 and J usage is TRBJ1-4; the match to TRBD1 covers 7 bases. Looked up from germline, CDR1 is SGHVS and CDR2 is FQNEAQ. V dropped 4 bases and J dropped 7; count of bases not matched to a gene: 6. CDR3 length equals 14 residues. CDR3 nucleotide sequence: TGTGCCAGCAGCTCCGGGACAGTGGGTGAAAAACTGTTTTTT. Amino acid sequence: CASSSGTVGEKLFF.

This clonotype was observed a handful of times. The J gene is TRBJ2-2, the V gene TRBV4-3, with D uncertain. The germline V gene encodes CDR1 LGHNA and CDR2 YSLEER. The CDR3 runs to 13 residues. V lost 0 bases and J lost 4, with 3 bases in between. The chain's CDR3 is CASSQEFTGELFF. CDR3 DNA: TGCGCCAGCAGCCAAGAATTCACCGGGGAGCTGTTTTTT.

In this sample, this clonotype turned up many times. The genes are TRBV20-1 and TRBJ1-1, with a tentative D call TRBD1 (6 bases). V was pared by 3 bases and J by 9 bases, with 14 bases between. The germline V gene encodes CDR1 DFQATT and CDR2 SNEGSKA (reference sequence). The CDR3 runs 12 residues. This chain's CDR3 is CSARDRTDQAFF. The CDR3 bases are TGCAGTGCTAGGGACCGGACAGACCAAGCTTTCTTT.

This clonotype has only a few counts. The genes are TRBV28 and TRBJ2-5, with D uncertain. The V gene lost 1 base and the J gene lost 6 bases, with 9 bases spanning the gap. The CDR3 totals 13 residues. Per germline, CDR1 MDHEN and CDR2 SYDVKM. The CDR3 reads CASSLSMSKTQYF. CDR3 nucleotide sequence: TGTGCCAGCAGTTTATCCATGAGTAAGACCCAGTACTTC.

This clonotype was seen more than once but under ten times. The chain carries TRBV5-1 and TRBJ2-1; 10 positions agree with TRBD2. The V gene end was trimmed by 7 bases and the J gene end by 0 bases; junction bases not matched to a gene: 7. The CDR3 runs 16 residues. Per germline, CDR1 SGHRS and CDR2 YFSETQ. The chain's CDR3 is CASRQRGGSSYNEQFF. The DNA of the CDR3 is TGCGCCAGCCGCCAGCGGGGGGGAAGCTCCTACAATGAGCAGTTCTTC. Variable domain in full (rest from reference TRBV5-1 and TRBJ2-1): KAGVTQTPRYLIKTRGQQVTLSCSPISGHRSVSWYQQTPGQGLQFLFEYFSETQRNKGNFPGRFSGRQFSNSRSEMNVSTLELGDSALYLCASRQRGGSSYNEQFFGPGTRLTVL.

This clonotype has more than one count but fewer than ten. This chain links TRBV7-2 with TRBJ2-7; D is possibly TRBD1 or TRBD2 (5 bases each). The germline V gene has CDR1 SGHTA and CDR2 FQGNSA. The CDR3 runs to 15 residues. The V and J ends lost 2 bases and 3 bases respectively, with 14 bases between them. The CDR3: CASSLSGGALYEQYF. In DNA, the CDR3 is TGTGCCAGCAGCTTAAGTGGGGGAGCGCTCTACGAGCAGTACTTC.